The clone carrying this TCR beta chain has only a few counts. J lost 7 bases, V lost 3 bases, and 10 bases had no gene match. The CDR3 covers 15 residues. The V gene's germline CDR1 is LGHNA and CDR2 YSLEER. The sample comes from a study of T cells after yellow fever vaccination. Each CDR3 protein is one row after TCRdb ran MiXCR on the 5' RACE reads. The table includes 450,000 to 550,000 distinct CDR3 sequences, 21% detected once. J is TRBJ2-5 and V is TRBV4-3; 8 positions agree with TRBD2. Specimen: PBMCs, collected less than 25 days after the first yellow fever vaccination. This receptor was obtained from a man aged 18 to 29 who received the YFV17D yellow fever vaccine. The CDR3 reads CASSQGLEGPGTQYF. In DNA, the CDR3 is TGCGCCAGCAGCCAGGGACTAGAGGGGCCCGGGACCCAGTACTTC.